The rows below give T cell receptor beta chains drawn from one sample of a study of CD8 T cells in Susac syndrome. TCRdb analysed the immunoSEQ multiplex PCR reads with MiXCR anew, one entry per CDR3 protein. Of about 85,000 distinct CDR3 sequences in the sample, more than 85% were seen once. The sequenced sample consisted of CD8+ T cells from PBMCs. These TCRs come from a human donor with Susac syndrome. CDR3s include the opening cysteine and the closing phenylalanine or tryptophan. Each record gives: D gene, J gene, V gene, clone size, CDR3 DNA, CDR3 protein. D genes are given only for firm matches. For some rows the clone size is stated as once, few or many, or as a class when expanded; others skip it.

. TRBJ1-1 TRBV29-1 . TGCAGCGTTGCTTATAGCAACACTGAAGCTTTCTTT CSVAYSNTEAFF
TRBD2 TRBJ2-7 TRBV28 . TGTGCCAGCAGTATCCCCCTCGCGGGAGGGCCTAGAGGAGAGCAGTACTTC CASSIPLAGGPRGEQYF
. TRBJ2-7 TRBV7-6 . TGTGCCAGCAGCTTAGATCCGGGCCCATCCTACGAGCAGTACTTC CASSLDPGPSYEQYF
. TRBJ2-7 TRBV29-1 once TGCAGCGTCGTGGACTCCAGCGGTCCCCTTGGGTACGAGCAGTACTTC CSVVDSSGPLGYEQYF
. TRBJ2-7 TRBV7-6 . TGTGCCAGCAGCTTAGCCGGGGGTAGTCATGAGCAGTACTTC CASSLAGGSHEQYF
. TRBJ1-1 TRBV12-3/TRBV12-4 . TGTGCCAGCTTTACAGGGAGGTCGGCTTTCTTT CASFTGRSAFF
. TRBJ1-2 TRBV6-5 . TGTGCCAGCAGTTACGAGCCTAACTATGGCTACACCTTC CASSYEPNYGYTF
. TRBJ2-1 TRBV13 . TGTGCCAGCAGCTTAGAGGCAGCAGGTCAGTTCTTC CASSLEAAGQFF
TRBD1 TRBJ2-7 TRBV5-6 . TGTGCCAGCAGCTTCGGACAGGGGTCTTTGGAGCAGTACTTC CASSFGQGSLEQYF
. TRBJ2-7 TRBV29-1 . TGCAGCGGGAACCAGGGAAACGAGCAGTACTTC CSGNQGNEQYF
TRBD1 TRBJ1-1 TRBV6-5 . TGTGCCAGCAGTTACGGGACAGGTATGAACACTGAAGCTTTCTTT CASSYGTGMNTEAFF
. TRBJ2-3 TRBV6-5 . TGTGCCAGCAGTCCATACAGGGCGGATACGCAGTATTTT CASSPYRADTQYF
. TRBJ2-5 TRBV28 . TGTGCCAGCAGTTCCATAGCGGAAAACCTCCAAGAGACCCAGTACTTC CASSSIAENLQETQYF
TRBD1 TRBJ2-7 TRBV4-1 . TGCGCCAGCAGCCATCCGGGACAGACTTTGGAGCAGTACTTC CASSHPGQTLEQYF
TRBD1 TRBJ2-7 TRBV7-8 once TGTGCCAGCAGCTTAGTAGGGACAGTCTTTGAAGAGCAGTACTTC CASSLVGTVFEEQYF
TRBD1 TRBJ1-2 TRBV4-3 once TGCGCCAGCAGCCAAGTGCAAACAGGGGAGTACGGCTATGGCTACACCTTC CASSQVQTGEYGYGYTF
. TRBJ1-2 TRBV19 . TGTGCCAGTAGTTACGGAAACTATGGCTACACCTTC CASSYGNYGYTF